The 30 T cell receptor beta chains below come from one sample, sequenced in a study of T cell repertoires in cytomegalovirus infection. TCRdb analysed the reads with MiXCR anew, one entry per CDR3 protein. The sample has a few hundred thousand distinct CDR3 sequences, 8% to 10% seen once. Sequencing was done on a sample of PBMCs. Receptors were obtained from a human donor in good health (CMV status not recorded). Some clones in this sample may be carry-over from other donors' samples.

This clonotype was seen repeatedly, ten times or more. The rearrangement joins TRBV11-2 to TRBJ2-5, with 12 bases that match TRBD2. The CDR3 consists of 15 residues. Germline V gene sequence: CDR1 SGHAT, CDR2 FQNNGV. Unmatched junction bases numbered 6, after V lost 5 bases and J lost 5 bases. CDR3 in amino acids: CASSLPTSGRETQYF. The CDR3 DNA reads as TGTGCCAGCAGCCTCCCAACTAGCGGGAGGGAGACCCAGTACTTC.

The sample holds many counts of this clonotype. The chain is built from TRBV7-2 and TRBJ1-1; possibly TRBD1 for D (6 bases). This CDR3 spans 19 amino acids. V shed 5 bases and J shed 0 bases, with 25 bases lying between them. The germline V gene encodes CDR1 SGHTA and CDR2 FQGNSA. CDR3 region: CASSVIYRAGTFLNTEAFF. The CDR3 nucleotides read TGTGCCAGCAGCGTCATATACAGGGCGGGGACCTTTTTGAACACTGAAGCTTTCTTT.

This clonotype was picked up a small number of times. One end of the junction fails to match germline, which may point to a read error. This chain connects TRBV28 to TRBJ2-7; D is tentatively TRBD1 or TRBD2 (6 bases each). Germline CDR1 MDHEN, CDR2 SYDVKM. The CDR3 spans 13 residues. CDR3 loop: CASSLWGAYGQYF. The CDR3 DNA sequence: TGTGCCAGCAGTTTGTGGGGGGCTTACGGGCAGTACTTC.

This chain uses TRBV13 with TRBJ2-5; 8 bases fit TRBD1. The CDR3 loop spans 13 amino acids. With V trimmed by 2 bases and J by 7 bases, 3 bases remained unmatched. Germline assignment: CDR1 PRHDT and CDR2 FYEKMQ (reference sequence). CDR3 region: CASSLNRGWTQYF. DNA for the CDR3: TGTGCCAGCAGCTTAAACAGGGGGTGGACCCAGTACTTC.

This clonotype was seen at least ten times. The chain recombines TRBV7-2 with TRBJ2-3, with 8 bases that match TRBD2. V was pared by 1 base and J by 5 bases, with 8 bases of the junction left unmatched. CDR1 and CDR2 from the germline V gene are SGHTA and FQGNSA. This CDR3 contains 16 residues. CDR3 DNA sequence: TGTGCCAGCAGCTTAGGCTTCGGTAGCGGGGAAGATACGCAGTATTTT. Its translation is CASSLGFGSGEDTQYF.

The V and J genes are TRBV7-2 and TRBJ1-2; 9 bases are a match to TRBD1. This CDR3 spans 13 amino acids. With 7 bases clipped from V and 5 bases from J, the junction kept 5 bases outside the gene matches. The germline V gene has CDR1 SGHTA and CDR2 FQGNSA. The CDR3 DNA reads as TGTGCCAGCAACCGACAGGGGGAATATGGCTACACCTTC. Translated: CASNRQGEYGYTF.

The gene calls are TRBV12-3 or TRBV12-4 and TRBJ1-6; D gene unclear. CDR3 length: 12 residues. The V gene lost 8 bases and the J gene lost 5 bases, with 7 bases spanning the gap. The DNA for the CDR3 is TGTGCCAGCCGGGTTCATAATTCACCCCTCCACTTT. This gives the protein CASRVHNSPLHF.

The CDR3 loop reads CASSRVPGFSPLHF. CDR3 in DNA: TGTGCCAGCAGCCGCGTGCCAGGGTTTTCACCCCTCCACTTT. The chain carries TRBV6-1 and TRBJ1-6, with TRBD1 as a possible D gene (5 bases). Trimming removed 6 bases at V and 9 bases at J, with 15 bases between. Germline V gene lookup returns CDR1 MNHNS and CDR2 SASEGT. The CDR3 runs 14 residues.

At least ten counts were recorded for this clonotype. This sequence joins TRBV7-2 and TRBJ1-1; D not resolved. Germline CDR1 and CDR2: SGHTA and FQGNSA. Deletions cut 5 bases from V and 5 bases from J, with 12 bases between. The CDR3 covers 13 residues. This chain's CDR3 is CASSPLWGTEAFF. CDR3 coding DNA: TGTGCCAGCAGCCCGTTATGGGGAACTGAAGCTTTCTTT.

The table lists this clonotype with a few counts. This chain uses TRBV7-8 with TRBJ2-7; D remains unclear. The CDR3 runs to 12 residues. The V gene lost 4 bases and the J gene lost 2 bases, with 6 bases spanning the gap. In germline, CDR1 is SGHVS, CDR2 FQNEAQ. Written as DNA, the CDR3 is TGTGCCAGCAGCTCGGTCCCCTACGAGCAGTACTTC. It translates to CASSSVPYEQYF. The whole variable domain, remainder taken from reference TRBV7-8 and TRBJ2-7, is GAGVSQSPRYKVAKRGQDVALRCDPISGHVSLFWYQQALGQGPEFLTYFQNEAQLDKSGLPSDRFFAERPEGSVSTLKIQRTQQEDSAVYLCASSSVPYEQYFGPGTRLTVT.

The V and J genes are TRBV3-1 and TRBJ2-5; D gene ambiguous. The germline gives CDR1 LGHDT, CDR2 YNNKEL (reference sequence). The CDR3 covers 13 residues. V was cut by 2 bases and J by 5 bases, with 9 bases left in between. Written as DNA, the CDR3 is TGTGCCAGCAGCCAAAGCCTAAGGGAGACCCAGTACTTC. Encoded protein: CASSQSLRETQYF.

This clonotype was counted only a few times. The chain links TRBV25-1 to TRBJ2-1; 14 positions match TRBD2. CDR3 size: 16 residues. Germline V gene lookup returns CDR1 MGHDK and CDR2 SYGVNS. V lost 3 bases and J lost 5; bases outside the gene matches: 3. CDR3 DNA sequence: TGTGCCAGCAGTGACCTGGGACTAGCGGGGGACAATGAGCAGTTCTTC. Translation: CASSDLGLAGDNEQFF.

The sample holds a few counts of this clonotype. The V and J genes are TRBV25-1 and TRBJ2-3, with no clear D. CDR3 length equals 11 residues. From germline, CDR1 is MGHDK and CDR2 SYGVNS. V gave up 3 bases and J gave up 8 bases, with 6 bases separating them. The CDR3 here is CASSEGFTQYF. The CDR3 nucleotides read TGTGCCAGCAGTGAGGGGTTTACGCAGTATTTT.

This clonotype was found many times. V usage is TRBV7-2 and J usage is TRBJ1-1; D may be TRBD1 (5 bases). Trimming left V 5 bases short and J 4 bases short, with 23 bases between. Germline V gene lookup returns CDR1 SGHTA and CDR2 FQGNSA. This CDR3 spans 17 amino acids. The CDR3 DNA follows: TGTGCCAGCAGCCTATTTACCGTCTCAGTCAGGGCCACTGAAGCTTTCTTT. Encoded protein: CASSLFTVSVRATEAFF.

This chain uses TRBV7-2 with TRBJ1-5; no definite D call. This CDR3 has 13 amino acids. Germline CDR1 and CDR2: SGHTA and FQGNSA. Trimming shortened V by 3 bases and J by 6 bases, and 9 bases separated the two germline ends. The CDR3 nucleotides are TGTGCCAGCAGCTTCGCGGCGGCTCAGCCCCAGCATTTT. Protein: CASSFAAAQPQHF.

In DNA, the CDR3 is TGCGCCAGCAGCTTGCTCCGACAGGGGTACAATGAGCAGTTCTTC. Protein sequence: CASSLLRQGYNEQFF. This sequence joins TRBV5-1 and TRBJ2-1; 8 nucleotides agree with TRBD1. In germline, CDR1 is SGHRS, CDR2 YFSETQ. The junction had 4 bases not matched to a gene; V was cut back by 1 base and J by 4 bases. The CDR3 is 15 residues long.

This clonotype was detected a few times. The chain has TRBV27 and TRBJ2-7; the D call may be TRBD1 or TRBD2 (6 bases each). V lost 3 bases and J lost 0, with 12 bases in between. CDR1 MNHEY and CDR2 SMNVEV come from the germline V gene (reference sequence). The CDR3 has 15 amino acids. The chain's CDR3 is CASSFDGGGSYEQYF. The CDR3 DNA is TGTGCCAGCAGTTTTGACGGGGGCGGCTCCTACGAGCAGTACTTC.

This clonotype has at least ten counts. The rearrangement links TRBV6-1 to TRBJ2-6; 8 bases fit TRBD2. J was trimmed by 2 bases and V by 4 bases; bases with no gene match: 7. Germline V lookup: CDR1 MNHNS, CDR2 SASEGT. This CDR3 has 17 residues. The CDR3 region is CASSASGGSTGANVLTF. CDR3 nucleotide sequence: TGTGCCAGCAGTGCTTCGGGGGGGAGTACTGGGGCCAACGTCCTGACTTTC.

This clonotype was seen more than once but under ten times. The rearrangement joins TRBV20-1 to TRBJ1-1, with a weak D call TRBD1 (6 bases). Looked up from germline, CDR1 is DFQATT and CDR2 is SNEGSKA (reference sequence). The V and J ends lost 3 bases and 1 base respectively, with 12 bases between them. This CDR3 contains 14 residues. CDR3 DNA sequence: TGCAGTGCTAGTCAGGGAGGGGGGAACACTGAAGCTTTCTTT. Protein product: CSASQGGGNTEAFF.

There are a few counts of this clonotype. The chain links TRBV12-3 or TRBV12-4 to TRBJ1-2, with D uncertain. This CDR3 contains 13 residues. Deletions cut 6 bases from V and 3 bases from J, with 11 bases between. This CDR3 reads CASSPPHHYGYTF. In nucleotides, the CDR3 is TGTGCCAGCAGCCCTCCTCACCACTATGGCTACACCTTC.

Ten or more counts support this clonotype. The CDR3 spells CSVGDSNQPQHF. The CDR3 nucleotides read TGCAGCGTGGGGGATAGCAATCAGCCCCAGCATTTT. This sequence joins TRBV29-1 and TRBJ1-5; maybe TRBD1 (5 bases). There are 12 residues in the CDR3. V was shortened by 6 bases and J by 0 bases, with 6 bases between the two germline ends. Germline loops: CDR1 SQVTM, CDR2 ANQGSEA. Together with reference TRBV29-1 and TRBJ1-5, the CDR3 gives the full variable domain: SAVISQKPSRDICQRGTSLTIQCQVDSQVTMMFWYRQQPGQSLTLIATANQGSEATYESGFVIDKFPISRPNLTFSTLTVSNMSPEDSSIYLCSVGDSNQPQHFGDGTRLSIL.

This clonotype was seen at least ten times. The rearrangement joins TRBV6-1 to TRBJ2-3, with D perhaps matching TRBD1 or TRBD2 (5 bases each). Germline loops: CDR1 MNHNS, CDR2 SASEGT. Trimming took 6 bases from V and 2 from J, leaving 15 bases between them. The CDR3 has 15 residues. CDR3 amino acids: CASSRTRGATDTQYF. For the CDR3, the DNA is TGTGCCAGCAGCAGAACTAGGGGTGCCACAGATACGCAGTATTTT.

Ten or more counts support this clonotype. The V call is TRBV7-2, the J call TRBJ1-5; no firm D call. The CDR3 is 13 amino acids. Trimming took off 3 bases at V and 6 bases at J, with 9 bases between the two ends. In germline, CDR1 is SGHTA, CDR2 FQGNSA. The CDR3 DNA is TGTGCCAGCAGCTTGGCTCAGCCTCAGCCCCAGCATTTT. Encoded protein: CASSLAQPQPQHF.

The chain is built from TRBV20-1 and TRBJ2-5; D remains ambiguous. The CDR3 totals 14 residues. Germline CDR1 is DFQATT and CDR2 is SNEGSKA (reference sequence). V was clipped by 2 bases and J by 2 bases, with 12 bases between them. The CDR3 DNA sequence: TGCAGTGCTAGACAGTCCCTCGGACAAGAGACCCAGTACTTC. This encodes CSARQSLGQETQYF.

This clonotype has more than one count but fewer than ten. This chain uses TRBV12-3 or TRBV12-4 with TRBJ2-4; D is tentatively TRBD1 or TRBD2 (5 bases each). V lost 7 bases and J lost 0, with 10 bases in between. The CDR3 contains 14 residues. The CDR3 loop is CASNPRGAKNIQYF. The CDR3 nucleotides are TGTGCCAGCAATCCGAGGGGAGCCAAAAACATTCAGTACTTC.

In its sample, this clonotype was seen many times. The chain recombines TRBV6-2 or TRBV6-3 with TRBJ1-5, with 8 bases fitting TRBD1. This CDR3 has 17 residues. Germline-derived CDR1 and CDR2 are MNHEY and SVGEGT. With 5 bases clipped from V and 6 bases from J, the junction kept 15 bases outside the gene matches. The CDR3 DNA reads as TGTGCCAGCAGTATAAACCCCGGGGCAGGGGGCAGTCAGCCCCAGCATTTT. Residues: CASSINPGAGGSQPQHF.

This chain links TRBV25-1 with TRBJ2-2; 8 bases agree with TRBD1. V trimming: 3 bases; J trimming: 6 bases; junction bases outside the gene matches: 9. The CDR3 contains 16 residues. Per germline, CDR1 MGHDK and CDR2 SYGVNS. CDR3 amino acids: CASSDLGQGGSGELFF. The CDR3 nucleotides read TGTGCCAGCAGTGACCTTGGACAGGGTGGATCCGGGGAGCTGTTTTTT.

This clonotype was detected a few times. The chain joins TRBV20-1 to TRBJ2-7; TRBD2 matches at 8 bases. After removal of 6 bases from V and 2 bases from J, the junction contained 12 bases not matched to a gene. The CDR3 length is 15 residues. CDR1 DFQATT and CDR2 SNEGSKA come from the germline V gene (reference sequence). CDR3 DNA: TGCAGTGCCACGCAACCAACGGGGGGGGCCTACGAGCAGTACTTC. Translated: CSATQPTGGAYEQYF.

There are many counts of this clonotype. The chain employs TRBV7-2 and TRBJ1-1, with a tentative D call TRBD1 (5 bases). Per germline, CDR1 SGHTA and CDR2 FQGNSA. Trimming stripped 5 bases from V and 2 bases from J, with 12 bases between. The CDR3 runs to 14 residues. The CDR3 reads CASSTGRINTEAFF. CDR3 sequence (DNA): TGTGCCAGCAGCACGGGACGGATTAACACTGAAGCTTTCTTT.

The V call is TRBV7-2, the J call TRBJ1-1; unclear D gene. In germline, CDR1 is SGHTA, CDR2 FQGNSA. Trimming removed 1 base at V and 1 base at J, with 10 bases between. CDR3 length equals 15 residues. The DNA for the CDR3 is TGTGCCAGCAGCTTAGTTCCGGGGTCGAACACTGAAGCTTTCTTT. This encodes CASSLVPGSNTEAFF.